This TCR beta chain comes out of a study of Graves' ophthalmopathy and Graves' hyperthyroidism. RNA transcripts provided the template for amplifying TCR beta CDR3 regions. An opening RT-PCR round employed HTBI primers and preceded a second-round multiplex PCR. TCRdb used MiXCR to reprocess the multiplex PCR reads, holding one entry per CDR3 protein. This table has over a million distinct CDR3 sequences, roughly 35% appearing once. Deletions cut 0 bases from V and 5 bases from J, with 8 bases between. This CDR3 region has 14 residues. Looked up from germline, CDR1 is SGHDT and CDR2 is YYEEEE. Study results and caveats: Detection in blood was also observed for most expanded thyroid clonotypes above 0.001 frequency. With just under 90% sensitivity and around 81% specificity, a 13-signature model separated ophthalmopathy from stable hyperthyroidism.

Only a few counts were recorded for this clonotype. Its target is not known. Material for sequencing was peripheral blood or thyroid tissue (not recorded which). V usage is TRBV5-6 and J usage is TRBJ2-2; D ambiguous. The receptor's source is an adult man with Graves' hyperthyroidism. The chain's CDR3 is CASSLVTRTGELFF. The CDR3 nucleotides are TGTGCCAGCAGCTTGGTAACCAGGACCGGGGAGCTGTTTTTT.